The 14 T cell receptor beta chains listed next were all sequenced from one sample in a study of T cell responses to AZD1222 COVID-19 vaccine. Assay used: immunoSEQ multiplex PCR; TCRdb lists only in-frame clones, some missing. There are 75,000 to 95,000 clones in the sample; around 92% occur only once, and 5.5% to 9% lies in the top ten. The sequencing here drew on peripheral blood, taken on day 0 of MenACWY control vaccination. Every receptor here comes from an adult in good health.

The V call is TRBV6-5, the J call TRBJ1-1; D may be TRBD1 (5 bases). From germline, CDR1 is MNHEY and CDR2 SVGAGI. V lost 5 bases to trimming and J lost 5 bases, with 15 bases between them. This CDR3 is 14 amino acids long. CDR3 bases: TGTGCCAGCAGTACCTCGGGGGGTTGGACTGAAGCTTTCTTT. It codes for CASSTSGGWTEAFF.

The sample holds a few counts of this clone. The J gene is TRBJ2-7, the V gene TRBV29-1; D uncertain. The germline V and J ends were trimmed by 7 bases and 7 bases, with 11 bases remaining between them. Germline V gives CDR1 SQVTM, CDR2 ANQGSEA. The CDR3 length is 10 residues. CDR3 in amino acids: CSAVLGEQYF. The CDR3 coding sequence is TGCAGCGCAGTTCTGGGGGAGCAGTACTTC.

The chain links TRBV27 to TRBJ1-6, with 7 bases aligning to TRBD1. The CDR3 is 15 residues long. V was pared by 5 bases and J by 3 bases, with 4 bases of the junction left unmatched. In germline, CDR1 is MNHEY, CDR2 SMNVEV (reference sequence). Written as DNA, the CDR3 is TGTGCCAGCAGTCCAGGGACAGTCTATAATTCACCCCTCCACTTT. Protein sequence: CASSPGTVYNSPLHF.

This chain joins TRBV10-3 and TRBJ1-1; no clear D gene. The V gene lost 0 bases and the J gene lost 6 bases, with 14 bases spanning the gap. Germline V lookup: CDR1 ENHRY, CDR2 SYGVKD. There are 15 residues in the CDR3. The CDR3 sequence: CAISESKGPSAEAFF. CDR3 nucleotide sequence: TGTGCCATCAGTGAGTCTAAGGGTCCGAGCGCTGAAGCTTTCTTT.

The rearrangement links TRBV3-1 (or the pseudogene TRBV3-2) to TRBJ1-5; TRBD1 matches 12 bases. With V trimmed by 1 base and J by 4 bases, 11 bases remained unmatched. This CDR3 spans 19 amino acids. Germline V gene lookup returns CDR1 LGHDT and CDR2 YNNKEL (reference sequence). CDR3 coding DNA: TGTGCCAGCAGCCAAGTCCGGGTGGGACAGGGGGCTTGGAATCAGCCCCAGCATTTT. Encoded protein: CASSQVRVGQGAWNQPQHF.

The V gene is TRBV10-3, the J gene TRBJ2-5; 9 nucleotides align to TRBD2. V lost 3 bases, J lost 1 base, and 3 bases stayed unmatched. The CDR3 extends over 15 amino acids. Germline assignment: CDR1 ENHRY and CDR2 SYGVKD. CDR3 sequence: CAISESGGTQETQYF. As DNA, the CDR3 is TGTGCCATCAGTGAAAGCGGGGGGACCCAAGAGACCCAGTACTTC.

The rearrangement links TRBV28 to TRBJ2-6; D gene ambiguous. V shed 6 bases and J shed 1 base, with 7 bases lying between them. The CDR3 length is 14 residues. Germline lookup yields CDR1 MDHEN and CDR2 SYDVKM. The CDR3 here is CASRWGSGANVLTF. CDR3 DNA: TGTGCCAGCAGGTGGGGATCTGGGGCCAACGTCCTGACTTTC. Using reference TRBV28 and TRBJ2-6 for the parts outside the CDR3, the full variable domain is DVKVTQSSRYLVKRTGEKVFLECVQDMDHENMFWYRQDPGLGLRLIYFSYDVKMKEKGDIPEGYSVSREKKERFSLILESASTNQTSMYLCASRWGSGANVLTFGAGSRLTVL.

The chain carries TRBV3-1 (or the pseudogene TRBV3-2) and TRBJ2-2, with a weak D call TRBD1 (5 bases). V lost 5 bases and J lost 2, with 9 bases in between. There are 14 residues in the CDR3. Germline V gives CDR1 LGHDT, CDR2 YNNKEL (reference sequence). The CDR3 reads CASSLGHNTGELFF. The CDR3 DNA reads TGTGCCAGCAGCTTAGGACACAACACCGGGGAGCTGTTTTTT.

Here the CDR3 reads CASRPAGAETQYF. CDR3 DNA sequence: TGTGCCAGCAGACCAGCGGGAGCAGAGACCCAGTACTTC. The chain uses TRBV6-5 and TRBJ2-5; TRBD2 aligns across 8 bases. This CDR3 is 13 amino acids long. The junction had 4 bases not matched to a gene; V was cut back by 6 bases and J by 4 bases. CDR1 and CDR2 from the germline V gene are MNHEY and SVGAGI.

The V and J genes are TRBV14 and TRBJ2-2; D is unresolved. The length of the CDR3 is 13 residues. V lost 1 base and J 5 bases, leaving 5 bases between the germline ends. Germline V lookup: CDR1 SGHDN, CDR2 FVKESK. Here the CDR3 reads CASSQVRTGELFF. CDR3 coding DNA: TGTGCCAGCAGCCAAGTGCGTACCGGGGAGCTGTTTTTT.

This chain connects TRBV28 to TRBJ2-7, with D possibly being TRBD2 (6 bases). Germline V gene sequence: CDR1 MDHEN, CDR2 SYDVKM. This CDR3 is built from 15 residues. V was cut by 5 bases and J by 2 bases, with 16 bases left in between. CDR3 in DNA: TGTGCCAGCAGTGCTTCCGGGAGCAAGACCTACGAGCAGTACTTC. Its protein product is CASSASGSKTYEQYF.

V usage is TRBV5-1 and J usage is TRBJ1-2, with D unresolved. From germline, CDR1 is SGHRS and CDR2 YFSETQ. CDR3 size: 15 residues. The V gene lost 1 base and the J gene lost 3 bases, with 13 bases spanning the gap. CDR3 residues: CASSLIAGGDYGYTF. CDR3 DNA sequence: TGCGCCAGCAGCTTGATCGCCGGCGGGGACTATGGCTACACCTTC.

This clone was counted only a few times. The J gene is TRBJ1-1, the V gene TRBV7-2, with D maybe TRBD1 (6 bases). The CDR3 runs to 11 residues. Germline CDR1 and CDR2: SGHTA and FQGNSA. Trimming removed 5 bases from V and 8 bases from J, with 9 bases in between. For the CDR3, the DNA is TGTGCCAGCAGCCAGGGGTTAGAAGCTTTCTTT. Translation gives CASSQGLEAFF.

This chain connects TRBV21-1 to TRBJ1-2; the D call in the table, TRBD1, was not verified against the DNA. TRBV21-1 is a recognized pseudogene. CDR3 size: 15 residues. CDR3 bases: TGTGCCAGCAGCAAAGTTCAGCTGAGGGGGAATGGCTACACCTTC. Translation: CASSKVQLRGNGYTF.